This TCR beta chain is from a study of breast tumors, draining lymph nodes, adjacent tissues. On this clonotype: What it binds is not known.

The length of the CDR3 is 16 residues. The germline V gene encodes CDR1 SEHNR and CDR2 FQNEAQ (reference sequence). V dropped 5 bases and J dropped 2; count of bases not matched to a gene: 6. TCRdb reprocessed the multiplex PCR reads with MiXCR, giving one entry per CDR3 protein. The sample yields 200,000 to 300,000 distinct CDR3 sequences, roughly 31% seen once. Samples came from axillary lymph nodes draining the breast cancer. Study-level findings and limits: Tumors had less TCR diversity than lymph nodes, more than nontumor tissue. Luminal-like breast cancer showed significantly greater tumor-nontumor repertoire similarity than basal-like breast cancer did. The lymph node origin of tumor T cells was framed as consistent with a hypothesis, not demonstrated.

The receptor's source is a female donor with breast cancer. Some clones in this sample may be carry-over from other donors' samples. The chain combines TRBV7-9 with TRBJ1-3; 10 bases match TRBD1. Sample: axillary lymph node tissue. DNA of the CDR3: TGTGCCAGCAGCCCGACAGGGGGCGGAACTGGAAACACCATATATTTT. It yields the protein CASSPTGGGTGNTIYF. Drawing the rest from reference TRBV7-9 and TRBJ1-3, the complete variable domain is DTGVSQNPRHKITKRGQNVTFRCDPISEHNRLYWYRQTLGQGPEFLTYFQNEAQLEKSRLLSDRFSAERPKGSFSTLEIQRTEQGDSAMYLCASSPTGGGTGNTIYFGEGSWLTVV.